The rows below give T cell receptor beta chains drawn from one sample of a study of blood T cell dynamics during melanoma immunotherapy. This table comes from immunoSEQ multiplex PCR, and its TCRdb copy is limited to in-frame clones, with some not included. Of 6,000 or so clones listed, more than 75% are singletons. This material consisted of blood, taken from a patient treated with checkpoint blockade. These receptors all stem from a human donor with melanoma. Some clones in this sample may be carry-over from other donors' samples. Both conserved end residues are part of each CDR3. The order of the fields is J gene, clone size, V gene, D gene, CDR3 protein, CDR3 DNA. The D gene is left open where the match is weak. The size entry is marked missing in some rows and otherwise reads once, few, many or a size class.

j_gene: TRBJ1-1; abundance: -; v_gene: TRBV7-2; d_gene: -; CDR3aa: CASSLVGVVTEAFF; CDR3nt: TGTGCCAGCAGCTTAGTAGGGGTGGTCACTGAAGCTTTCTTT
j_gene: TRBJ1-5; abundance: -; v_gene: TRBV11-3; d_gene: -; CDR3aa: CASSLDAPGTIVCSNQPQHF; CDR3nt: TGTGCCAGCAGCTTAGATGCCCCCGGGACCATCGTTTGTAGCAATCAGCCCCAGCATTTT
j_gene: TRBJ1-6; abundance: few; v_gene: TRBV7-9; d_gene: TRBD1; CDR3aa: CASSQQGTNNSPLHF; CDR3nt: TGTGCCAGCAGTCAACAGGGGACCAATAATTCACCCCTCCACTTT
j_gene: TRBJ2-2; abundance: -; v_gene: TRBV7-9; d_gene: -; CDR3aa: CASSSSHSTGELFF; CDR3nt: TGTGCCAGCAGCTCATCACACAGCACCGGGGAGCTGTTTTTT
j_gene: TRBJ2-5; abundance: once; v_gene: TRBV2; d_gene: -; CDR3aa: CASTPPLMDRQETQYF; CDR3nt: TGTGCCAGCACTCCCCCGCTTATGGACAGACAAGAGACCCAGTACTTC
j_gene: TRBJ2-5; abundance: -; v_gene: TRBV19; d_gene: -; CDR3aa: CASSIGRSETQYF; CDR3nt: TGTGCCAGTAGTATAGGTCGGTCGGAGACCCAGTACTTC
j_gene: TRBJ2-6; abundance: -; v_gene: TRBV4-1; d_gene: TRBD1; CDR3aa: CASSHDDQGATPGANVLTF; CDR3nt: TGCGCCAGCAGCCATGATGATCAGGGGGCTACTCCTGGGGCCAACGTCCTGACTTTC
j_gene: TRBJ2-7; abundance: -; v_gene: TRBV27; d_gene: -; CDR3aa: CASSLRAQSYEQYF; CDR3nt: TGTGCCAGCAGTTTACGGGCCCAGTCCTACGAGCAGTACTTC
j_gene: TRBJ2-3; abundance: -; v_gene: TRBV30; d_gene: -; CDR3aa: CAWRQGPSSTDTQYF; CDR3nt: TGTGCCTGGAGACAGGGTCCCTCTAGCACAGATACGCAGTATTTT
j_gene: TRBJ2-7; abundance: -; v_gene: TRBV9; d_gene: -; CDR3aa: CASSVTGTLFYEQYF; CDR3nt: TGTGCCAGCAGCGTAACAGGGACCCTTTTCTACGAGCAGTACTTC
j_gene: TRBJ2-3; abundance: -; v_gene: TRBV7-2; d_gene: -; CDR3aa: CASSLGGAGGDTQYF; CDR3nt: TGTGCCAGCAGCTTAGGGGGGGCAGGTGGAGATACGCAGTATTTT
j_gene: TRBJ2-2; abundance: -; v_gene: TRBV19; d_gene: -; CDR3aa: CASTGTGAGELFF; CDR3nt: TGTGCCTCGACTGGAACCGGGGCCGGGGAGCTGTTTTTT
j_gene: TRBJ2-5; abundance: -; v_gene: TRBV27; d_gene: -; CDR3aa: CASSSPEETQYF; CDR3nt: TGTGCCAGCAGTTCCCCAGAAGAGACCCAGTACTTC
j_gene: TRBJ2-7; abundance: once; v_gene: TRBV27; d_gene: -; CDR3aa: CASSRDRGIYEQYF; CDR3nt: TGTGCCAGCAGTAGAGACAGAGGGATATACGAGCAGTACTTC
j_gene: TRBJ2-1; abundance: once; v_gene: TRBV10-1; d_gene: -; CDR3aa: CASSESWASRDEQFF; CDR3nt: TGCGCCAGCAGTGAGTCTTGGGCTAGTCGCGATGAGCAGTTCTTC
j_gene: TRBJ2-5; abundance: -; v_gene: TRBV6-9; d_gene: -; CDR3aa: CASSRRGRDKETQYF; CDR3nt: TGTGCCAGCAGTAGGAGGGGAAGGGACAAAGAGACCCAGTACTTC
j_gene: TRBJ1-1; abundance: -; v_gene: TRBV19; d_gene: -; CDR3aa: CASSIFGVGEATEAFF; CDR3nt: TGTGCCAGTAGTATATTCGGAGTCGGGGAGGCGACTGAAGCTTTCTTT
j_gene: TRBJ2-3; abundance: once; v_gene: TRBV6-5; d_gene: -; CDR3aa: CASSYRGLSTDTQYF; CDR3nt: TGTGCCAGCAGTTACCGGGGCCTTTCCACAGATACGCAGTATTTT
j_gene: TRBJ2-3; abundance: -; v_gene: TRBV29-1; d_gene: TRBD1; CDR3aa: CSVEGRDRVGNTQYF; CDR3nt: TGCAGCGTTGAAGGGCGGGACAGGGTGGGAAATACGCAGTATTTT
j_gene: TRBJ2-4; abundance: -; v_gene: TRBV18; d_gene: -; CDR3aa: CASSPTTVLAKNIQYF; CDR3nt: TGTGCCAGCTCACCTACCACAGTACTAGCCAAAAACATTCAGTACTTC
j_gene: TRBJ1-1; abundance: -; v_gene: TRBV6-5; d_gene: -; CDR3aa: CASSYSRRNTEAFF; CDR3nt: TGTGCCAGCAGTTACTCGCGACGGAACACTGAAGCTTTCTTT
j_gene: TRBJ2-6; abundance: few; v_gene: TRBV6-1; d_gene: TRBD1; CDR3aa: CASSETGDGANVLTF; CDR3nt: TGTGCCAGCAGTGAGACAGGGGATGGGGCCAACGTCCTGACTTTC
j_gene: TRBJ1-2; abundance: -; v_gene: TRBV11-2; d_gene: TRBD1; CDR3aa: CASSTSGGRFGYTF; CDR3nt: TGTGCCAGCAGCACTTCAGGGGGCCGGTTTGGCTACACCTTC
j_gene: TRBJ2-7; abundance: -; v_gene: TRBV9; d_gene: -; CDR3aa: CASSVGVGRDEQYF; CDR3nt: TGTGCCAGCAGCGTAGGGGTGGGAAGGGACGAGCAGTACTTC